The 3 T cell receptor beta chains in this list originate from one sample, sequenced in a study of cytomegalovirus exposure and HLA in healthy donors. Clones were read by immunoSEQ multiplex PCR, and TCRdb kept only the in-frame ones, dropping some. Altogether some 350,000 clones are present, about 90% being singletons, with the ten largest covering roughly 1.2%. The sample taken for sequencing was PBMCs. The receptors originated from a young woman in good health and CMV-seropositive.

The chain combines TRBV7-2 with TRBJ2-7, with 7 bases lining up with TRBD1. Trimming at V came to 2 bases and at J to 3 bases, leaving 4 bases not matched to a gene. Looked up from germline, CDR1 is SGHTA and CDR2 is FQGNSA. There are 14 residues in the CDR3. This CDR3 reads CASSLTGEYYEQYF. DNA of the CDR3: TGTGCCAGCAGCTTAACAGGGGAATACTACGAGCAGTACTTC.

The CDR3 DNA reads as TGTGCCAGCAGCCAAGACAGGGGGATTGGCTACACCTTC. Amino acid sequence: CASSQDRGIGYTF. V gene TRBV4-2 combines with J gene TRBJ1-2; TRBD1 agrees at 7 bases. Unmatched junction bases numbered 2, after V lost 0 bases and J lost 7 bases. Germline CDR1 is LGHNA and CDR2 is YNFKEQ. CDR3 length: 13 residues.

The rearrangement joins TRBV5-1 to TRBJ1-1; tentatively, D is TRBD1 (5 bases). The CDR3 is 16 amino acids. In germline, CDR1 is SGHRS, CDR2 YFSETQ. Trimming pared 4 bases from V and 4 bases from J, leaving 20 bases between. CDR3 bases: TGCGCCAGCAGCGCGACGGGGACCAGTCCGGGCACTGAAGCTTTCTTT. Translating it yields CASSATGTSPGTEAFF.